What follows is one T cell receptor beta chain and its context. What it recognizes is unknown. Assay used: immunoSEQ multiplex PCR; TCRdb lists only in-frame clones, some missing. The table has about 650,000 clones, around 95% seen once. This sample was taken from a study of shared clonotypes between healthy human individuals. The naive CD8 fraction comprised CD45RO-negative cells positively selected for CCR7 and excluded terminally differentiated effector memory CD45RA+ cells. Whole-study findings and limits: Naive subsets generally exceeded memory subsets in estimated richness.

V dropped 3 bases and J dropped 3; count of bases not matched to a gene: 8. Germline assignment: CDR1 SGHAT and CDR2 FQNNGV. The CDR3 consists of 17 residues. The receptor comes from a woman in her 30s in good health. The rearrangement uses TRBV11-2 and TRBJ2-3, with 11 bases matching TRBD1. Sequencing was performed on naive CD8+ T cells sorted from blood. The CDR3 loop is CASSLLGQGGRTDTQYF. The CDR3 DNA follows: TGTGCCAGCAGCTTGCTGGGACAGGGGGGACGGACAGATACGCAGTATTTT.